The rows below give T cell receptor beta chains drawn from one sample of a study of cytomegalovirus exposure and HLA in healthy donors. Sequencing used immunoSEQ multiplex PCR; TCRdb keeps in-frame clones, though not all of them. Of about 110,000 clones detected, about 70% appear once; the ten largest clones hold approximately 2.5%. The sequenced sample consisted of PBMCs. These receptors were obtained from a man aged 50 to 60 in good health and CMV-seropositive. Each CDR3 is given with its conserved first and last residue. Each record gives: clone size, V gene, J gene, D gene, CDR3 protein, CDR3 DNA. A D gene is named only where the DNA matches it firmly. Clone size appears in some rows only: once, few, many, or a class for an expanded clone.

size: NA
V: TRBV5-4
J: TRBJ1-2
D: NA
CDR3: CASSLEGRAYGYTF
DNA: TGTGCCAGCAGCTTGGAAGGGAGGGCCTATGGCTACACCTTC

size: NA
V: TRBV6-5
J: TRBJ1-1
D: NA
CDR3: CASSYSFTNMNTEAFF
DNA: TGTGCCAGCAGTTACTCCTTTACAAATATGAACACTGAAGCTTTCTTT

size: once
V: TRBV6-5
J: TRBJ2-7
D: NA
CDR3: CASSYARGRESYEQYF
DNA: TGTGCCAGCAGTTACGCGCGGGGGCGAGAATCTTACGAGCAGTACTTC

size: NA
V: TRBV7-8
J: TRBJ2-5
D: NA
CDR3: CASSPAGFGRETQYF
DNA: TGTGCCAGCAGCCCGGCGGGCTTTGGCCGAGAGACCCAGTACTTC

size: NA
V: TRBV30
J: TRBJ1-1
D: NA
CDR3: CAWSVHGVVTEAFF
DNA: TGTGCCTGGAGTGTACACGGGGTTGTCACTGAAGCTTTCTTT

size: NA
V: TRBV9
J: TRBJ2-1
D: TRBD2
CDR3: CASSARLAGPYNEQFF
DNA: TGTGCCAGCAGCGCCCGTCTAGCGGGGCCATACAATGAGCAGTTCTTC

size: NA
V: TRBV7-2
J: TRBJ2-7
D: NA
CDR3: CASSLVETTYEQYF
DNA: TGTGCCAGCAGCTTAGTCGAGACAACCTACGAGCAGTACTTC

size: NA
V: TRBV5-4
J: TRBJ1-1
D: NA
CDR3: CASSFGGVRGSTEAFF
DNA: TGTGCCAGCAGCTTTGGGGGGGTTAGGGGAAGTACTGAAGCTTTCTTT

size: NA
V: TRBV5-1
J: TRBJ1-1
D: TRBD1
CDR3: CASSLVTTGETEAFF
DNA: TGCGCCAGCAGCTTGGTGACGACAGGGGAGACTGAAGCTTTCTTT

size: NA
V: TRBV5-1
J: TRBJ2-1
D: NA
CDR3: CASSLEGGSYNEQFF
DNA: TGCGCCAGCAGCTTGGAGGGCGGGTCCTACAATGAGCAGTTCTTC

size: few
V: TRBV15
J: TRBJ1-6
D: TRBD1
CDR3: CATSSDRGGGYNSPLHF
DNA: TGTGCCACCAGCAGCGACAGGGGAGGAGGCTATAATTCACCCCTCCACTTT

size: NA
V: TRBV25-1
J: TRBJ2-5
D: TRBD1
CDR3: CAGSEYGQGSLETQYF
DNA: TGTGCCGGCAGTGAATACGGACAGGGGTCTTTAGAGACCCAGTACTTC

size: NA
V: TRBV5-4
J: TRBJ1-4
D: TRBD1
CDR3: CASSWDRAATNEKLFF
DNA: TGTGCCAGCAGCTGGGACAGGGCGGCAACTAATGAAAAACTGTTTTTT

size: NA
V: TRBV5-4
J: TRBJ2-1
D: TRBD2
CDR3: CASSTPSGLATGFNYNEQFF
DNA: TGTGCCAGCAGCACCCCCTCGGGACTAGCAACGGGGTTTAACTACAATGAGCAGTTCTTC

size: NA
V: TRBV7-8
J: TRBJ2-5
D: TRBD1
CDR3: CASSLVGQGVETQYF
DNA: TGTGCCAGCAGCTTAGTTGGACAGGGGGTAGAGACCCAGTACTTC

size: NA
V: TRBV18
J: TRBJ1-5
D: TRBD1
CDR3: CASSDRESNQPQHF
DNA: TGTGCCAGCTCCGACAGGGAGAGCAATCAGCCCCAGCATTTT

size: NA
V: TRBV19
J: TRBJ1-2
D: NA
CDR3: CASSIGIQGGYGYTF
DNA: TGTGCCAGTAGTATAGGAATACAGGGTGGTTATGGCTACACCTTC

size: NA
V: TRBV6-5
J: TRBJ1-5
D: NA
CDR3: CASRNGWRQPQHF
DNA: TGTGCCAGCAGGAACGGGTGGAGGCAGCCCCAGCATTTT

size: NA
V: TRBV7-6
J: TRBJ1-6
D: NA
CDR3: CASSLVRRSNSPLHF
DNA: TGTGCCAGCAGCTTAGTTCGGAGGAGCAATTCACCCCTCCACTTT

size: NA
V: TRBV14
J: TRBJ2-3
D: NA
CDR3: CASSQERRDTQYF
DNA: TGTGCCAGCAGCCAAGAGAGGAGGGATACGCAGTATTTT

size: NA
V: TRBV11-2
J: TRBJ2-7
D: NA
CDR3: CASSSDGVSEQYF
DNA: TGTGCCAGCAGCTCCGACGGGGTCTCCGAGCAGTACTTC

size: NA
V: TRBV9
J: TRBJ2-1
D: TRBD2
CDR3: CASSAERGSYNEQFF
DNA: TGTGCCAGCAGCGCTGAGCGGGGCTCCTACAATGAGCAGTTCTTC

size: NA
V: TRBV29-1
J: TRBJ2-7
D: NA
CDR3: CSALVVDRGKREGVYEQYF
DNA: TGCAGCGCCCTTGTTGTGGACAGGGGAAAGCGGGAGGGTGTCTACGAGCAGTACTTC

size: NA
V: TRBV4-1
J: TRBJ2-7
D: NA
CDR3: CASSPVLGFYEQYF
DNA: TGCGCCAGCAGCCCGGTGCTCGGGTTTTACGAGCAGTACTTC

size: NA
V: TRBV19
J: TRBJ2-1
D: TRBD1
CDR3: CASSKFTGVPFDEQFF
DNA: TGTGCCAGTAGTAAATTTACAGGGGTCCCGTTCGATGAGCAGTTCTTC

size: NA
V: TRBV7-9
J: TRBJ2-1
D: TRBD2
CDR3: CASSLVAGAVEQFF
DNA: TGTGCCAGCAGCTTGGTAGCGGGAGCGGTTGAGCAGTTCTTC

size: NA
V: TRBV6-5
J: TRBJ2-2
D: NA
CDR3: CASSYDSSRAGELFF
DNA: TGTGCCAGCAGTTACGACAGCTCGCGAGCTGGGGAGCTGTTTTTT

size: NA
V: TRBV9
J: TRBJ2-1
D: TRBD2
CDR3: CASSSRDYGGEQFF
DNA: TGTGCCAGCAGTTCCCGGGACTACGGGGGTGAGCAGTTCTTC